A selection of T cell receptor beta chains follows, all from one sample in a study of T cell responses to AZD1222 COVID-19 vaccine. Sequenced by immunoSEQ multiplex PCR; TCRdb stores in-frame clones only, minus some. The profile shows 90,000 to 150,000 clones, around 92% of them singletons. The source material was peripheral blood, sampled 28 days after the second AZD1222 dose. These TCRs come from an adult who received the AZD1222 COVID-19 vaccine. The CDR3 runs from the conserved cysteine through the conserved F or W. D genes are given only for firm matches. Clone size, where shown, is once, few, many, or a class for clones that have expanded.

>TRBV6-2/TRBV6-3|TRBD2|TRBJ2-1|-
TGTGCCAGCAGTTACGATGCAGCGGGAGGGCACTACAATGAGCAGTTCTTC
CASSYDAAGGHYNEQFF
>TRBV5-6|TRBD1|TRBJ1-1|-
TGTGCCAGCAGCTTGGCAGGGGGCGATGAAGCTTTCTTT
CASSLAGGDEAFF
>TRBV19|TRBD2|TRBJ2-2|-
TGTGCCAGTAGTCAGTATAGCGGGGCTAGCGGGACCACCGGGGAGCTGTTTTTT
CASSQYSGASGTTGELFF
>TRBV7-8|-|TRBJ1-5|-
TGTGCCAGCAGCTTAGGAGGGGGGGCCCGGGGCAATCAGCCCCAGCATTTT
CASSLGGGARGNQPQHF
>TRBV19|TRBD1|TRBJ1-2|-
TGTGCCAGTAGTATTTCCTACAGGGGCTATGGCTACACCTTC
CASSISYRGYGYTF
>TRBV6-4|-|TRBJ2-6|-
TGTGCCAGCAGTGACAACTCTGGGGCCAACGTCCTGACTTTC
CASSDNSGANVLTF
>TRBV5-1|-|TRBJ1-4|-
TGCGCCAGCAGCTTAAGACTGGAAGGTGAAAAACTGTTTTTT
CASSLRLEGEKLFF
>TRBV19|TRBD1|TRBJ1-2|-
TGTGCCAGTAGTGTCCAGACAGGGTTGGACTATGGCTACACCTTC
CASSVQTGLDYGYTF
>TRBV12-3/TRBV12-4|-|TRBJ1-1|-
TGTGCCAGCAGTGGCAGGGTTCTAACTGAAGCTTTCTTT
CASSGRVLTEAFF
>TRBV27|-|TRBJ1-4|-
TGTGCCAGCAGTACACATGCTTATGGAGAAAAACTGTTTTTT
CASSTHAYGEKLFF
>TRBV28|-|TRBJ2-7|-
TGTGCCAGCAGTTTAACTTTGTCCGAGCAGTACTTC
CASSLTLSEQYF
>TRBV29-1|TRBD1|TRBJ1-4|-
TGCAGCGTCACAGGGGGGGATGAAAAACTGTTTTTT
CSVTGGDEKLFF
>TRBV7-2|TRBD1|TRBJ1-1|-
TGTGCCAGCAGCGCAAGAGGGACAGGGGGTTCTGAAGCTTTCTTT
CASSARGTGGSEAFF
>TRBV7-2|-|TRBJ2-7|few
TGTGCCAGCAGCTTACGTTGGGGGGACAGCTCCTACGAGCAGTACTTC
CASSLRWGDSSYEQYF
>TRBV6-1|TRBD1|TRBJ2-3|-
TGTGCCAGCAGTGAGATGCCGGGACAGGGATCAGATACGCAGTATTTT
CASSEMPGQGSDTQYF
>TRBV11-1|-|TRBJ2-3|once
TGTGCCAGCAGCTTAGTGTGGGGAGGGGGAACAGATACGCAGTATTTT
CASSLVWGGGTDTQYF
>TRBV9|TRBD1|TRBJ1-6|once
TGTGCCAGTCAGACAGGGATAGATTCACCCCTCCACTTT
CASQTGIDSPLHF
>TRBV27|TRBD1|TRBJ1-5|-
TGTGCCAGCAGGCCGGGACAGGGGAATCAGCCCCAGCATTTT
CASRPGQGNQPQHF
>TRBV11-2|-|TRBJ2-2|once
TGTGCCAGTCCTTCGGGGGCCGTAAACACCGGGGAGCTGTTTTTT
CASPSGAVNTGELFF
>TRBV28|-|TRBJ1-2|once
TGTGCCAGCAGGGTGACGCCAAACTATGGCTACACCTTC
CASRVTPNYGYTF
>TRBV2|TRBD2|TRBJ2-6|-
TGTGCCAGCAGTGACGGATCGGGGGGGTACTTTGGGGCCAACGTCCTGACTTTC
CASSDGSGGYFGANVLTF
>TRBV4-2|-|TRBJ2-7|few
TGTGCCAGCAGCCCGTTCTACGAGCAGTACTTC
CASSPFYEQYF
>TRBV19|-|TRBJ1-5|-
TGTGCCAGTAGTATCCCTGGGACCAATCAGCCCCAGCATTTT
CASSIPGTNQPQHF
>TRBV4-1|-|TRBJ1-1|-
TGCGCCAGCAGCCGGGCGGCAGGCCAAAACACTGAAGCTTTCTTT
CASSRAAGQNTEAFF
>TRBV28|TRBD1|TRBJ1-6|-
TGTGCCAACCCGGGACAGGGGGCATATTCACCCCTCCACTTT
CANPGQGAYSPLHF
>TRBV12-5|-|TRBJ2-5|-
TGTGCTAGTGGACCCCCGGGGGACGAGACCCAGTACTTC
CASGPPGDETQYF
>TRBV19|-|TRBJ1-5|-
TGTGCCAGTAGTATAGACAGAGGCTCGGTTGGCAATCAGCCCCAGCATTTT
CASSIDRGSVGNQPQHF
>TRBV18|-|TRBJ1-6|few
TGTGCCAGCTCGCCCCGGGACACACCGTCACCCCTCCACTTT
CASSPRDTPSPLHF
>TRBV19|-|TRBJ1-3|-
TGTGCCAGTAGTAAGGGGGGCTCTGGAAACACCATATATTTT
CASSKGGSGNTIYF
>TRBV6-5|-|TRBJ1-5|few
TGTGCCAGCTCTATGACAGGTGGCCAGCCCCAGCATTTT
CASSMTGGQPQHF
>TRBV10-3|TRBD2|TRBJ2-1|-
TGTGCCATCAGTCAGGGACTAGCGGGATGGGTAAATGAGCAGTTCTTC
CAISQGLAGWVNEQFF
>TRBV4-2|TRBD1|TRBJ1-6|-
TGTGCCAGCAGCCAAGAACAGGGGACTACACCCCTCCACTTT
CASSQEQGTTPLHF
>TRBV3-1/TRBV3-2|-|TRBJ1-2|-
TGTGCCAGCAGCCCGCGACAGTATACTAACTATGGCTACACCTTC
CASSPRQYTNYGYTF
>TRBV11-3|TRBD1|TRBJ1-1|-
TGTGCCAGCAGCGGCCGGGACAGGGGCCACGGAACTGAAGCTTTCTTT
CASSGRDRGHGTEAFF
>TRBV11-2|TRBD1|TRBJ1-2|-
TGTGCCAGCACAGCAGGGGGGGAGACAAGCTACACCTTC
CASTAGGETSYTF
>TRBV29-1|-|TRBJ1-2|-
TGCAGCGTTGTACCTCCGTATGTCGATGGCTACACCTTC
CSVVPPYVDGYTF
>TRBV6-5|-|TRBJ2-7|-
TGTGCCAGCAGTTACTCACTGGCGGCCCCCCCGTACTTC
CASSYSLAAPPYF
>TRBV5-1|-|TRBJ1-1|-
TGCGCCAGCAGCCCAACGACGGGACACGCGAACACTGAAGCTTTCTTT
CASSPTTGHANTEAFF
>TRBV5-4|-|TRBJ2-7|-
TGTGCCAGCAGCTTGAGTCTAGCAGATCACTACGAGCAGTACTTC
CASSLSLADHYEQYF
>TRBV7-8|-|TRBJ1-2|-
TGTGCCAGCAGCTTAGCGCCGGGGGGCGGCTATGGCTACACCTTC
CASSLAPGGGYGYTF
>TRBV11-2|-|TRBJ2-1|-
TGTGCCAGCAGCGCTCAGGGCAATGAGCAGTTCTTC
CASSAQGNEQFF
>TRBV6-5|TRBD1|TRBJ1-1|-
TGTGCCAGCATCCACAGGGGTCGTGACACTGAAGCTTTCTTT
CASIHRGRDTEAFF
>TRBV11-3|-|TRBJ2-2|-
TGTGCCAGCAGCTCGACCCGGGACTTGCCCCCCGGGGAGCTGTTTTTT
CASSSTRDLPPGELFF
>TRBV18|-|TRBJ1-1|-
TGTGCCAGCTCACCGGTACAGGGTGTAGCTTTCTTT
CASSPVQGVAFF
>TRBV5-1|-|TRBJ1-1|-
TGCGCCAGCAGCTTACGGGGTAGGAACACTGAAGCTTTCTTT
CASSLRGRNTEAFF
>TRBV7-2|TRBD1|TRBJ1-6|-
TGTGCCAGCAGCTCAACAACAGGGGGCGGTTCACCCCTCCACTTT
CASSSTTGGGSPLHF
>TRBV28|TRBD1|TRBJ1-3|-
TGTGCCAGCAGTTTGGGGACAGGGGTCGGAAACACCATATATTTT
CASSLGTGVGNTIYF
>TRBV25-1|TRBD1|TRBJ1-5|-
TGTGCCAGCAGTGATCCCAGACAGGGGAACAATCAGCCCCAGCATTTT
CASSDPRQGNNQPQHF
>TRBV4-1|-|TRBJ1-2|-
TGCGCCAGCAGCCAAGTTGAGGCGGACTATGGCTACACCTTC
CASSQVEADYGYTF
>TRBV2|-|TRBJ2-1|few
TGTGCCAGCAGTGCCTATTACCACAGGCTGAGCTCCTACAATGAGCAGTTCTTC
CASSAYYHRLSSYNEQFF